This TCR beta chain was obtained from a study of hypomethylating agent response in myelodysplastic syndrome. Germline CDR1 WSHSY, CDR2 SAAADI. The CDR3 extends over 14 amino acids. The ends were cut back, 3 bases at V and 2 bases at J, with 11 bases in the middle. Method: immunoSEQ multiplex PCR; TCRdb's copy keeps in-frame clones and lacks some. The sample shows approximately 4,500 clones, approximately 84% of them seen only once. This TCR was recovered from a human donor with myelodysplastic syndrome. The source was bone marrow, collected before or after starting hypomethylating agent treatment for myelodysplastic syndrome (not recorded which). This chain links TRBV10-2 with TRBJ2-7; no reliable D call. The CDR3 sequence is CASSEGTRTYEQYV. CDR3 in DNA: TGCGCCAGCAGTGAAGGTACCAGGACCTACGAGCAGTACGTC.